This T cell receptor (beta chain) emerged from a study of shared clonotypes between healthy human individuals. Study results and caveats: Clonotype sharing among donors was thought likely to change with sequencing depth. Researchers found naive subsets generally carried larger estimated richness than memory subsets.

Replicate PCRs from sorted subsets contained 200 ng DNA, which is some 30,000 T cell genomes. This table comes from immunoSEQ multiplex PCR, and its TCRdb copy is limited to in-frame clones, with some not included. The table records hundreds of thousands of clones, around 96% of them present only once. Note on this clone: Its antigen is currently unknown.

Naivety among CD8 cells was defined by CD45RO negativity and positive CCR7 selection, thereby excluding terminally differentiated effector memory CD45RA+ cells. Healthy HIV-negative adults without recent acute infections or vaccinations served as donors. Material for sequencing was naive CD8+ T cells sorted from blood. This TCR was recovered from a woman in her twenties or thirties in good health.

The CDR3 reads CASRDYIEKLFF. CDR3 in DNA: TGTGCCAGCAGGGATTACATTGAAAAACTGTTTTTT. The rearrangement uses TRBV28 and TRBJ1-4; no firm D call. Between the trimmed V and J ends, which lost 6 bases and 7 bases, there was a span of 9 bases. Germline CDR1 is MDHEN and CDR2 is SYDVKM. The CDR3 covers 12 residues.